This is a list of T cell receptor beta chains from one sample in a study of blood T cell repertoires in COVID-19. Repertoires were generated with immunoSEQ multiplex PCR, while TCRdb's copy carries only in-frame clones and drops some. The table shows roughly 290,000 clones, with approximately 88% occurring only once. Sequenced material: PBMCs or T cells enriched from blood (not recorded which). These receptors were obtained from a woman aged 40 to 50 who had recovered from COVID-19. Each CDR3 is given with its conserved first and last residue. The D gene is left open where the match is weak. Expanded clones get a size class; other rows say once, few or many, or leave the size out.

>15|TRBD1|TRBJ2-2|TRBV11-2|-
CASSFRTGVPGELFF
TGTGCCAGCAGCTTTAGGACAGGGGTACCCGGGGAGCTGTTTTTT
>15|-|TRBJ1-4|TRBV7-2|once
CASSPADRGGEKLFF
TGTGCCAGCAGCCCAGCAGACCGTGGGGGGGAAAAACTGTTTTTT
>16|TRBD1|TRBJ1-2|TRBV11-2|-
CASSPLRQGVGNGYTF
TGTGCCAGCAGCCCCCTTAGACAGGGGGTTGGGAATGGCTACACCTTC
>13|TRBD2|TRBJ2-5|TRBV2|-
CASRSAGVETQYF
TGTGCCAGCAGGAGCGCGGGAGTCGAGACCCAGTACTTC
>13|-|TRBJ2-7|TRBV4-1|once
CASSQVVGRPMDF
TGCGCCAGCAGCCAAGTGGTTGGCCGCCCCATGGACTTC
>13|TRBD1|TRBJ1-5|TRBV5-1|-
CASSLGQGLPQHF
TGCGCCAGCAGCCTCGGACAGGGGCTGCCCCAGCATTTT
>16|TRBD2|TRBJ2-7|TRBV11-2|-
CASSNGLAGPAYEQYF
TGTGCCAGCAGCAACGGACTAGCGGGACCTGCCTACGAGCAGTACTTC
>13|TRBD1|TRBJ2-5|TRBV7-3|once
CASSLQGAETQYF
TGTGCCAGCTCCTTACAGGGGGCGGAGACCCAGTACTTC
>13|-|TRBJ1-2|TRBV29-1|-
CSVEEGLNYGYTF
TGCAGCGTTGAAGAGGGGCTTAACTATGGCTACACCTTC
>14|-|TRBJ1-1|TRBV19|-
CASSTLTVNTEAFF
TGTGCCAGTAGTACCCTGACAGTGAACACTGAAGCTTTCTTT
>14|-|TRBJ1-1|TRBV19|-
CASSAHRMNTEAFF
TGTGCCAGTAGTGCCCACAGAATGAACACTGAAGCTTTCTTT
>16|-|TRBJ2-7|TRBV4-3|-
CASSQDMGTRRYEQYF
TGCGCCAGCAGCCAAGATATGGGGACACGGCGCTACGAGCAGTACTTC
>11|-|TRBJ1-1|TRBV20-1|-
CSGSMNTEAFF
TGCAGTGGTTCTATGAACACTGAAGCTTTCTTT
>16|-|TRBJ2-7|TRBV15|-
CATSRDLLRGGREQYF
TGTGCCACCAGCAGAGATCTCCTCCGCGGAGGAAGAGAGCAGTACTTC
>15|-|TRBJ1-1|TRBV29-1|-
CSVDAAGVGNTEAFF
TGCAGCGTGGACGCGGCAGGGGTGGGGAACACTGAAGCTTTCTTT
>13|-|TRBJ1-2|TRBV7-9|-
CASSRGGSYGYTF
TGTGCCAGCAGCCGTGGGGGGTCTTATGGCTACACCTTC
>13|-|TRBJ1-1|TRBV18|-
CASSQDSGTEAFF
TGTGCCAGCTCTCAAGACTCGGGGACTGAAGCTTTCTTT
>11|TRBD2|TRBJ2-7|TRBV20-1|-
CSACGGTIQYF
TGCAGTGCTTGTGGGGGGACTATCCAGTACTTC
>14|TRBD2|TRBJ2-7|TRBV5-1|-
CASSSTGTSDEQYF
TGCGCCAGCAGCTCGACCGGGACTAGCGACGAGCAGTACTTC
>14|TRBD1|TRBJ1-2|TRBV4-2|few
CASSQEGRGTGYTF
TGTGCCAGCAGCCAAGAGGGCAGGGGGACAGGCTACACCTTC
>16|-|TRBJ1-5|TRBV19|-
CASSISPRGSNQPQHF
TGTGCCAGTAGTATAAGTCCCAGGGGTAGCAATCAGCCCCAGCATTTT